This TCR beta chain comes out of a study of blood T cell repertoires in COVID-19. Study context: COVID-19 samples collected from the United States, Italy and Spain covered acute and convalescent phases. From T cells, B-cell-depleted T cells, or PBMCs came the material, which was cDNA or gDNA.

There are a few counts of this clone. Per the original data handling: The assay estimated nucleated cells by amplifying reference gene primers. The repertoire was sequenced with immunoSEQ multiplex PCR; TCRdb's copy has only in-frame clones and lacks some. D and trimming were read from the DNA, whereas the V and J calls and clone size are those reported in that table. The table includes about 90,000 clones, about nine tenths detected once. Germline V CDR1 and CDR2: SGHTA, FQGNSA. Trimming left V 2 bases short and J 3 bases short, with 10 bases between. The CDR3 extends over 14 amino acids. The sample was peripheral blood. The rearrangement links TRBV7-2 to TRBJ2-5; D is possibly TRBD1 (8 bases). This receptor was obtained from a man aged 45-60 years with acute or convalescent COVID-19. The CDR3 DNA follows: TGTGCCAGCAGCTTAACAGGGGGGGAAGAGACCCAGTACTTC. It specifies CASSLTGGEETQYF.